This TCR beta chain was captured in a study of blood T cell repertoires in COVID-19. Background on the study: The analysed material was cDNA or gDNA that came from T cells, B-cell-depleted T cells, or PBMCs.

Method: immunoSEQ multiplex PCR; TCRdb's copy keeps in-frame clones and lacks some. The table has approximately 190,000 clones, 82% seen once. With V trimmed by 5 bases and J by 8 bases, 11 bases remained unmatched. Per the germline V gene, CDR1 is SGHTA and CDR2 is FQGNSA. CDR3 length equals 15 residues. The gene calls are TRBV7-2 and TRBJ1-2; TRBD1 aligns across 10 bases. Sequenced material: peripheral blood. The sequence was obtained from a woman aged 55 to 70 with COVID-19, enrolled during active disease. CDR3 sequence reads: CASSIMTGGAGGYTF. The CDR3 DNA sequence: TGTGCCAGCAGCATTATGACAGGGGGCGCGGGGGGCTACACCTTC.